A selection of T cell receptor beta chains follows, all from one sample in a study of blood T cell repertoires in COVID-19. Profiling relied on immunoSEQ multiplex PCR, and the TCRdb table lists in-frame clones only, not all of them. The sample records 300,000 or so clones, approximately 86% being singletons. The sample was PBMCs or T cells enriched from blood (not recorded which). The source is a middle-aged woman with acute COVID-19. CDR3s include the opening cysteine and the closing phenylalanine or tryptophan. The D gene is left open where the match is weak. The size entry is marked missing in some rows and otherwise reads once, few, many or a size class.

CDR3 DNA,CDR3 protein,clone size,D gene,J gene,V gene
TGTGCCAGTAGTATAGGCAGGGGGCTCTCCTACGAGCAGTACTTC,CASSIGRGLSYEQYF,NA,TRBD1,TRBJ2-7,TRBV19
TGTGCCAGCAGCGTAGTAAGACAGGGAGGCTATGGCTACACCTTC,CASSVVRQGGYGYTF,NA,TRBD1,TRBJ1-2,TRBV9
TGTGCCACACGGACAGCGTCGGTCATGGGGCCCCAGCATTTT,CATRTASVMGPQHF,once,NA,TRBJ1-5,TRBV10-3
TGTGCCAGCAGCTTGAGCTTGTACGAGCAGTACTTC,CASSLSLYEQYF,NA,NA,TRBJ2-7,TRBV5-6
TGTGCCAGCAGCCCCGGACTAGCCTACAATGAGCAGTTCTTC,CASSPGLAYNEQFF,NA,TRBD2,TRBJ2-1,TRBV7-3
TGTGCCAGCTCACTTTCCTCCGACGAGCAGTACTTC,CASSLSSDEQYF,NA,NA,TRBJ2-7,TRBV18
TGCGCCAGCAGCCAAGATGGGGGGGAAAGCCCCCACCCCGGGGAGCTGTTTTTT,CASSQDGGESPHPGELFF,NA,TRBD2,TRBJ2-2,TRBV4-3
TGTGCCAGCTCACCACTCTTAGTAGGGGGTGGGGACACTGAAGCTTTCTTT,CASSPLLVGGGDTEAFF,NA,NA,TRBJ1-1,TRBV18
TGTGCCAGCAGCCAACGGGTTGCGGGGGGGTACGATAAAAACATTCAGTACTTC,CASSQRVAGGYDKNIQYF,NA,TRBD2,TRBJ2-4,TRBV7-2
TGTGCCAGCAGCGTAGGAGGGGGCCGTGAGACCCAGTACTTC,CASSVGGGRETQYF,NA,TRBD1,TRBJ2-5,TRBV9
TGTGCCAGCTCACCAGCCGCAGGGGGGATTGACTCACCCCTCCACTTT,CASSPAAGGIDSPLHF,once,TRBD1,TRBJ1-6,TRBV18
TGTGCCAGCAGTGAGCTTCAGGGCCTCGAAAAACTGTTTTTT,CASSELQGLEKLFF,few,NA,TRBJ1-4,TRBV25-1
TGTGCCAGCAGCTTGACCCCCGGGAGGAACACCGGGGAGCTGTTTTTT,CASSLTPGRNTGELFF,NA,NA,TRBJ2-2,TRBV11-3
TGTGCCAGCAGCCTGGGACTAGCGGGATGGAACACCGGGGAGCTGTTTTTT,CASSLGLAGWNTGELFF,NA,TRBD2,TRBJ2-2,TRBV7-3
TGTGCCAGCAGTGAGGGACTCGTGAACACAGATACGCAGTATTTT,CASSEGLVNTDTQYF,NA,NA,TRBJ2-3,TRBV6-1
TGTGCCAGTAGTGCGGGAGTCAACACCGGGGAGCTGTTTTTT,CASSAGVNTGELFF,NA,TRBD2,TRBJ2-2,TRBV19
TGTGCCAGCAAGTTCGGGGGAGTTTCCAACACTGAAGCTTTCTTT,CASKFGGVSNTEAFF,once,NA,TRBJ1-1,TRBV2
TGTGCCACCAGTGATCCTGGACTGGGTGGGGCCAACGTCCTGACTTTC,CATSDPGLGGANVLTF,NA,NA,TRBJ2-6,TRBV24-1
TGTGCCAGCAGTGGACCGGGACTAGCGGGAGGCAATGAGCAGTTCTTC,CASSGPGLAGGNEQFF,NA,TRBD2,TRBJ2-1,TRBV6-2/TRBV6-3
TGCAGCGTTGAAGATGGTCCCTCTATAGGACAGGGAGATTACGAGCAGTACTTC,CSVEDGPSIGQGDYEQYF,NA,TRBD1,TRBJ2-7,TRBV29-1
TGTGCCAGCAGTGAACCCGGACAGAGCTCCTACAATGAGCAGTTCTTC,CASSEPGQSSYNEQFF,few,NA,TRBJ2-1,TRBV2
TGTGCCAGTAGTTTTGGGGAGGGGTATAGCAATCAGCCCCAGCATTTT,CASSFGEGYSNQPQHF,NA,NA,TRBJ1-5,TRBV19
TGTGCTAGTGGTTTGGAGTTCGGACAGCCCGGTGTACCCCAGCATTTT,CASGLEFGQPGVPQHF,NA,NA,TRBJ1-5,TRBV12-5
TGTGCCAGCAGGAAGGGACTGCAAGAGACCCAGTACTTC,CASRKGLQETQYF,NA,NA,TRBJ2-5,TRBV28
TGTGCCAGCTCCTTCGGGACTGAAGCCTACGAGCAGTACTTC,CASSFGTEAYEQYF,NA,NA,TRBJ2-7,TRBV18
TGTGCCAGCAGCTTGATCTCCGTACGTTTTAGCTCCTACGAGCAGTACTTC,CASSLISVRFSSYEQYF,NA,NA,TRBJ2-7,TRBV5-6
TGTGCCAGCAGATCGAGGACAGGGAGAGCTTTCTTT,CASRSRTGRAFF,NA,TRBD1,TRBJ1-1,TRBV6-5
TGTGCCAGCAGCAACCCGGACAGGGGGCCTCGATCTGGCTACACCTTC,CASSNPDRGPRSGYTF,NA,NA,TRBJ1-2,TRBV21-1
TGTGCCAGCAGCCCACTCGGGGACCAGGGACTACCAGCTTTCTTT,CASSPLGDQGLPAFF,NA,NA,TRBJ1-1,TRBV7-3
TGTGCCACCACAGCCTACGAGCAGTACTTC,CATTAYEQYF,NA,NA,TRBJ2-7,TRBV24-1
TGTGCCAGTAGTAGACAAACGAACTATGGCTACACCTTC,CASSRQTNYGYTF,NA,NA,TRBJ1-2,TRBV19
TGTGCCAGCAGTCCACTTAACACTGAAGCTTTCTTT,CASSPLNTEAFF,many,NA,TRBJ1-1,TRBV6-2/TRBV6-3
TGTGCCAGCAGCTTAGATATCGGACAGGGGGCGCAGGATGGCTACACCTTC,CASSLDIGQGAQDGYTF,NA,TRBD1,TRBJ1-2,TRBV11-2
TGTGCCAGCAGTTTTTACTCCTATAATTCACCCCTCCACTTT,CASSFYSYNSPLHF,NA,NA,TRBJ1-6,TRBV27
TGTGCTAGTGGTCCTGGGAGAGCAACTAATGAAAAACTGTTTTTT,CASGPGRATNEKLFF,NA,NA,TRBJ1-4,TRBV12-5
TGTGCCAGCAGCTTAGAAGGGGGAACTGGAAACACCATATATTTT,CASSLEGGTGNTIYF,NA,NA,TRBJ1-3,TRBV7-2
TGTGCCAGCAGAGGACAGGGGGGCGAGCAGTACTTC,CASRGQGGEQYF,NA,TRBD1,TRBJ2-7,TRBV7-9
TGCAGTGCTAGTTTAGTCTCGACTGTGAACACTGAAGCTTTCTTT,CSASLVSTVNTEAFF,few,NA,TRBJ1-1,TRBV20-1
TGTGCAAGTCGTTCGAGCCAGGGTAGGAACACTGAAGCTTTCTTT,CASRSSQGRNTEAFF,NA,NA,TRBJ1-1,TRBV12-2
TGTGCCAGCAGTTTCAGCGGCAATCAGCCCCAGCATTTT,CASSFSGNQPQHF,NA,NA,TRBJ1-5,TRBV12-3/TRBV12-4
TGTGCCACCAGTGATATCAGGCAGAAAAGGGAAAAACTGTTTTTT,CATSDIRQKREKLFF,NA,NA,TRBJ1-4,TRBV24-1
TGTGCCAGCAGCGCGGCGCCCGGAAACACCATATATTTT,CASSAAPGNTIYF,NA,NA,TRBJ1-3,TRBV7-9